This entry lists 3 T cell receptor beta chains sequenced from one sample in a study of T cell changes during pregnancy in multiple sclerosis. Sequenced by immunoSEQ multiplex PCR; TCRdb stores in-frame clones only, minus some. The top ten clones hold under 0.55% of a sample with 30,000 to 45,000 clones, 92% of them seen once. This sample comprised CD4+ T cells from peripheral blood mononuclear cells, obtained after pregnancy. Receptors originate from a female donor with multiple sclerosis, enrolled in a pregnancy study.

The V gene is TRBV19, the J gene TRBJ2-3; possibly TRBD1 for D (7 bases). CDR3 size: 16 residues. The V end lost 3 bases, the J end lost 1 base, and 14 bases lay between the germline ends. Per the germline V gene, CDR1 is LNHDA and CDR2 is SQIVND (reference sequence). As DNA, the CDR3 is TGTGCCAGTAGTATCGCGCGGGACAGTCGCACAGATACGCAGTATTTT. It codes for CASSIARDSRTDTQYF.

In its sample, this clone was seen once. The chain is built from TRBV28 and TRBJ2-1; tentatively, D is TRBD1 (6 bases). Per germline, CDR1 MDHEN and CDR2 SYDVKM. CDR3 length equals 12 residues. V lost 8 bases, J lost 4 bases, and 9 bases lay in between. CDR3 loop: CASEGGYNEQFF. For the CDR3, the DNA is TGTGCCAGCGAAGGGGGATACAATGAGCAGTTCTTC.

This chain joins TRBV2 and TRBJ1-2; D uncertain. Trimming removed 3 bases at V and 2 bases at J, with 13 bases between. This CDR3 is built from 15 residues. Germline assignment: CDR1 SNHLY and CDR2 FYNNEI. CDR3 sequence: CASSEVSGSNYGYTF. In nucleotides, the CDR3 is TGTGCCAGCAGTGAGGTCTCAGGCTCAAACTATGGCTACACCTTC.